In this sample, the clone carrying this T cell receptor beta chain turned up once. Its antigen remains unknown. At one end the junction does not follow the germline gene, possibly because of a read error. This sample stems from a study of CD8+CD57+ T cells in acquired aplastic anemia. Findings and limits, study-wide: Between patients and controls, CD8+ Simpson's diversity did not vary significantly. Overlapping CD8+ CDR3 repertoires of patients and controls contained under 35 shared sequences.

CDR3 length equals 12 residues. Germline values: CDR1 GTSNPN, CDR2 SVGIG (reference sequence). The TCR beta profiling, which covered VDJ combination and CDR3 sequence, was carried out using genomic DNA as the template. A single record per CDR3 protein comes from TCRdb applying MiXCR to the reads. In the table there are under 200,000 distinct CDR3 sequences, about 45% of which are singletons. The authors sequenced patients whose flow cytometry had shown CD8+CD57+ cell expansion. The diagnosis in all patients was severe acquired aplastic anemia. This TCR was sampled from a human donor with aplastic anemia. Sequencing was performed on sorted CD4+, CD8+, or CD8+CD57+ T cells (not recorded which) from PBMCs. V is TRBV30 and J is TRBJ1-2, with D unresolved. The CDR3: CAWSVPRPFIFF. DNA of the CDR3: TGTGCCTGGAGTGTACCCCGACCGTTTATCTTTTTC.